This TCR beta chain was sequenced in a study of control samples from healthy donors and cancer patients. Germline V lookup: CDR1 ENHRY, CDR2 SYGVKD. V dropped 11 bases and J dropped 6 bases, with 20 bases sitting between them. The CDR3 runs 14 residues. This clone was seen only once. Libraries were prepared by immunoSEQ multiplex PCR; TCRdb keeps only in-frame clonotypes and omits some of them. Of about 120,000 clones listed, about 86% were seen once; the top ten hold 12%. This sequence joins TRBV10-3 and TRBJ1-3; a possible D gene is TRBD1 (5 bases). The clonotype comes from a young man in good health. Sequenced sample: blood. This CDR3 is CAARPRGELNTIYF. CDR3 DNA sequence: TGTGCCGCCCGGCCTCGGGGGGAATTAAACACCATATATTTT.